This T cell receptor (beta chain) was identified during a study of beta chain features in type 1 diabetes. General study points: In the patient group, naive, central memory and Treg TCRB repertoires seemed more alike than in the healthy donor group.

The CDR3 length is 17 residues. Germline CDR1 reads SGHRS; CDR2 reads YFSETQ. V lost 3 bases and J lost 0, with 13 bases in between. Every isolated RNA sample was fully reverse transcribed, so sequencing captured expressed TCRB transcripts. Profiling relied on immunoSEQ multiplex PCR, and the TCRdb table lists in-frame clones only, not all of them. Of 680,000 or so clones in the sample, around 15% were seen once. Turning to this clone: The antigen remains unidentified.

This TCR was recovered from a man in his late teens or twenties in good health. V and J are TRBV5-1 and TRBJ1-6; a weak D match, TRBD1 (6 bases). Sequenced input: naive CD4+ T cells from blood. CDR3 DNA: TGCGCCAGCAGCTACGGACAGCTAAACTCCTATAATTCACCCCTCCACTTT. Residues: CASSYGQLNSYNSPLHF. Looking up the rest from reference TRBV5-1 and TRBJ1-6 gives the full variable domain: KAGVTQTPRYLIKTRGQQVTLSCSPISGHRSVSWYQQTPGQGLQFLFEYFSETQRNKGNFPGRFSGRQFSNSRSEMNVSTLELGDSALYLCASSYGQLNSYNSPLHFGNGTRLTVT.